This TCR beta chain was obtained from a study of blood T cells in healthy people across ages. The use of a sample-barcoded 5' primer and a J-beta primer mix characterized a second PCR of about 7 to 12 cycles. Individual samples furnished no less than 2.5 million CDR3-containing paired-end reads apiece. TCRdb processed the 5' RACE reads anew with MiXCR; each CDR3 protein has one entry. This table holds roughly 800,000 distinct CDR3 sequences, 25% found once. The V gene lost 8 bases and the J gene lost 7 bases, with 8 bases spanning the gap. CDR1 and CDR2 from the germline V gene are MNHEY and SVGAGI. The CDR3 has 10 residues. The same sample was also studied in work on T cells of mothers and their children.

This chain links TRBV6-5 with TRBJ2-5; the D is unclear. The clonotype was recovered from a boy between 10 and 17 years old in good health. Sequences were obtained from blood. The CDR3 protein is CASGAATQYF. Written as DNA, the CDR3 is TGTGCCAGCGGCGCAGCGACCCAGTACTTC.